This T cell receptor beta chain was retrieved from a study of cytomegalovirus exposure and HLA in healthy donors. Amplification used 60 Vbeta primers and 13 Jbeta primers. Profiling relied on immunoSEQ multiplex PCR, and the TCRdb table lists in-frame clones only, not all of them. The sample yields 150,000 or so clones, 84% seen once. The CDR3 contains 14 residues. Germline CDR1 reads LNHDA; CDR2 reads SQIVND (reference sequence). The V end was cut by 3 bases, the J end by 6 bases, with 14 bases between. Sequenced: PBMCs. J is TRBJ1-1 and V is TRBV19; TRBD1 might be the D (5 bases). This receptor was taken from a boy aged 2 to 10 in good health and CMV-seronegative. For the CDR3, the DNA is TGTGCCAGTAGTATCATAGGGGTGAGTCCTGAAGCTTTCTTT. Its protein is CASSIIGVSPEAFF.